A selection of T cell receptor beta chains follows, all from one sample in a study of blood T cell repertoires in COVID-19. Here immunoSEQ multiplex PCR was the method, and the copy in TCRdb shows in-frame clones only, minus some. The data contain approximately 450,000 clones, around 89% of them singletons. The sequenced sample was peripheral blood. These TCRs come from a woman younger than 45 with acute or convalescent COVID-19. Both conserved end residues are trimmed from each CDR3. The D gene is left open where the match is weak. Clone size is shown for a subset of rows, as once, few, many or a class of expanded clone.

CDR3 protein: ASSEEGSDTQY; clone size: NA; V gene: TRBV2; D gene: NA
CDR3 protein: ASSLGGQGSPW; clone size: NA; V gene: TRBV7-2; D gene: TRBD1
CDR3 protein: ASSPLPRSGANVLT; clone size: NA; V gene: TRBV18; D gene: NA
CDR3 protein: ASSEALAGGTDTQY; clone size: NA; V gene: TRBV2; D gene: TRBD2
CDR3 protein: ASSLGTSGRDTQY; clone size: NA; V gene: TRBV5-5; D gene: TRBD2
CDR3 protein: ASSLGTLH; clone size: NA; V gene: TRBV2; D gene: NA
CDR3 protein: ASRRTGESGYT; clone size: NA; V gene: TRBV6-5; D gene: TRBD1
CDR3 protein: ASSGQGRNEQF; clone size: NA; V gene: TRBV28; D gene: TRBD1
CDR3 protein: ASSLGTNGGSDTQY; clone size: NA; V gene: TRBV5-4; D gene: NA
CDR3 protein: ASSDLQVTEAF; clone size: NA; V gene: TRBV2; D gene: NA
CDR3 protein: ASSPRGNTIY; clone size: NA; V gene: TRBV4-1; D gene: NA
CDR3 protein: ASSLESGNTEAF; clone size: few; V gene: TRBV5-1; D gene: NA
CDR3 protein: ASSLVTAGVAYNEQF; clone size: NA; V gene: TRBV5-1; D gene: TRBD2
CDR3 protein: ASRTQGTEAF; clone size: few; V gene: TRBV6-5; D gene: NA
CDR3 protein: ASGQGSFSEAF; clone size: NA; V gene: TRBV2; D gene: TRBD1
CDR3 protein: ASSMQGGGNTIY; clone size: NA; V gene: TRBV7-6; D gene: NA
CDR3 protein: ASSLEPSSYEQY; clone size: NA; V gene: TRBV5-1; D gene: NA
CDR3 protein: ASSFGAGGSEQY; clone size: NA; V gene: TRBV5-1; D gene: TRBD1
CDR3 protein: ASSQGANQPQH; clone size: NA; V gene: TRBV3-1/TRBV3-2; D gene: NA
CDR3 protein: ASSADRGKGNTIY; clone size: NA; V gene: TRBV7-2; D gene: TRBD1
CDR3 protein: ASSQVFSARGPETQY; clone size: NA; V gene: TRBV3-1/TRBV3-2; D gene: NA
CDR3 protein: ASGPSSGTGNSPLH; clone size: NA; V gene: TRBV5-8; D gene: TRBD1
CDR3 protein: ASSQGQALNQPQH; clone size: NA; V gene: TRBV3-1/TRBV3-2; D gene: NA
CDR3 protein: ASSPRRTDTQY; clone size: NA; V gene: TRBV7-9; D gene: NA
CDR3 protein: ASSQLREEAF; clone size: once; V gene: TRBV7-8; D gene: NA